This T cell receptor beta chain was observed in a study of T-cell reconstitution after alpha-beta-depleted transplantation in children. General study findings and limits: Counts and diversity of T cells one year after transplant came mostly from newly produced T cells.

This clonotype came up a few times. The target antigen is unknown. Germline V gene lookup returns CDR1 SNHLY and CDR2 FYNNEI. This CDR3 has 16 residues. V was clipped by 2 bases and J by 5 bases, with 18 bases between them. Library preparation (for TCRbeta) was performed with unique molecular identifiers. TCRdb processed the PCR reads anew with MiXCR; each CDR3 protein has one entry. The sample lists 600,000 to 800,000 distinct CDR3 sequences, around 14% occurring once. The chain links TRBV2 to TRBJ2-5, with unresolved D. The material sequenced was PBMCs, taken before TCRalphabeta/CD19-depleted stem cell transplant. This sequence was found in a girl aged 2 to 10 with congenital amegakaryocytic thrombocytopenia, due to receive a stem cell transplant. This CDR3 is CASSESIGRVGETQYF. CDR3 bases: TGTGCCAGCAGTGAATCGATAGGGCGTGTTGGGGAGACCCAGTACTTC. Looking up the rest from reference TRBV2 and TRBJ2-5 gives the full variable domain: EPEVTQTPSHQVTQMGQEVILRCVPISNHLYFYWYRQILGQKVEFLVSFYNNEISEKSEIFDDQFSVERPDGSNFTLKIRSTKLEDSAMYFCASSESIGRVGETQYFGPGTRLLVL.